The rows below give T cell receptor beta chains drawn from one sample of a study of T cell repertoires in cytomegalovirus infection. MiXCR, run by TCRdb on the reads, gives a single entry per CDR3 protein. The sample includes around 190,000 distinct CDR3 sequences, 14% of them seen just once. The sequenced material came from PBMCs. These receptors all stem from a human donor in good health (CMV status not recorded). Some clones in this sample may be carry-over from other donors' samples. CDR3s include the opening cysteine and the closing phenylalanine or tryptophan. Fields, in order: J gene, clone size, V gene, D gene, CDR3 DNA, CDR3 protein. A D gene is named only where the DNA matches it firmly. Size is stated for part of the rows, as once, few or many counts, or as a class when the clone is expanded.

>TRBJ1-1|-|TRBV7-6|-
TGTGCCAGCAGCTTAGTGGGCGACGAAGCTTTCTTT
CASSLVGDEAFF
>TRBJ2-7|few|TRBV7-6|TRBD1
TGTGCCAGCAGTACAGGGGACGAGCAGTACTTC
CASSTGDEQYF
>TRBJ2-5|many|TRBV7-2|-
TGTGCCAGCAGCCCATCCACGTGGGGAGAAGGAGAGACCCAGTACTTC
CASSPSTWGEGETQYF
>TRBJ2-7|many|TRBV29-1|TRBD2
TGCAGCGTGGTCGGACTAGCGGGGGCCTACGAGCAGTACTTC
CSVVGLAGAYEQYF
>TRBJ1-2|-|TRBV12-3/TRBV12-4|-
TGTGCCAGCAGCCAGACAGACCGAACTTCTAACTATGGCTACACCTTC
CASSQTDRTSNYGYTF
>TRBJ2-3|many|TRBV7-2|-
TGTGCCAGCAGCTTAATAACCCGGCGGGGCCTGGTTACGCAGTATTTT
CASSLITRRGLVTQYF
>TRBJ1-2|few|TRBV15|-
TGTGCCACCAGCAGAGATCAGGCCGGGATCTCTGGCTACACCTTC
CATSRDQAGISGYTF
>TRBJ2-7|few|TRBV25-1|-
TGTGCCAGCAGTGAATGGGGCCCCTACGAGCAGTACTTC
CASSEWGPYEQYF
>TRBJ2-3|many|TRBV12-3/TRBV12-4|-
TGTGCCAGCAGTTTATCGGTCCCCTCAGATACGCAGTATTTT
CASSLSVPSDTQYF
>TRBJ1-2|-|TRBV5-6|-
TGTGCCAGCAGCTTGGCGGGGGGAGCTAACTATGGCTACACCTTC
CASSLAGGANYGYTF
>TRBJ2-1|few|TRBV12-3/TRBV12-4|TRBD2
TGTGCCAGCAGTTCTCGCGGGAGAACCCCTGAGCAGTTCTTC
CASSSRGRTPEQFF
>TRBJ1-5|many|TRBV7-2|TRBD1
TGTGCCAGCAGCCAACTAGGGACAGGGAGCAATCAGCCCCAGCATTTT
CASSQLGTGSNQPQHF
>TRBJ1-1|few|TRBV7-2|-
TGTGCCAGCTCCCCCGGTACAGGGATAATCACTGAAGCTTTCTTT
CASSPGTGIITEAFF
>TRBJ2-7|many|TRBV14|-
TGTGCCAGCAGCCCGTTTACTCCGGACGAGCAGTACTTC
CASSPFTPDEQYF
>TRBJ1-2|many|TRBV12-5|-
TGTGCTAGTGGTTTGGTCCCGGGACTCCCTAACTATGGCTACACCTTC
CASGLVPGLPNYGYTF
>TRBJ2-5|few|TRBV7-9|-
TGTGCCAGCAGCTCTTCGGGGACCCAGTACTTC
CASSSSGTQYF
>TRBJ1-5|few|TRBV5-1|-
TGCGCCAGCAGCCCCCGGGAGGGGTATCAGCCCCAGCATTTT
CASSPREGYQPQHF
>TRBJ2-3|-|TRBV14|TRBD2
TGTGCCAGCAGCCCCGGGTTAGCGGGAGGAAAATATACGCAGTATTTT
CASSPGLAGGKYTQYF
>TRBJ2-2|many|TRBV7-3|TRBD1
TGTGCCAGCAGTGTTTATGGGGACAGCACCGGGGAGCTGTTTTTT
CASSVYGDSTGELFF
>TRBJ2-7|-|TRBV28|-
TGTGCCAGCAGTTTAGGAGGGAGAACAAACGAGCAGTACTTC
CASSLGGRTNEQYF
>TRBJ1-2|many|TRBV7-2|-
TGTGCCAGCAGCTTAAAGAGGGTAGGAGGCTACACCTTC
CASSLKRVGGYTF
>TRBJ1-1|once|TRBV18|-
TGTGCCAGCTCGCACGAAAACAGGGAGGGCACTGAAGCTTTCTTT
CASSHENREGTEAFF
>TRBJ1-1|-|TRBV19|-
TGTGCCAGTAGTATCAGGGGCCTCGAAACTGAAGCTTTCTTT
CASSIRGLETEAFF
>TRBJ2-7|many|TRBV7-2|TRBD2
TGTGCCAGCAGCTTTCCTAGCGGCTCCTACGAGCAGTACTTC
CASSFPSGSYEQYF
>TRBJ2-7|many|TRBV7-3|TRBD1
TGTGCCAGCAGCTTAGATGGGACAGGGGCCTACGAGCAGTACTTC
CASSLDGTGAYEQYF
>TRBJ1-1|-|TRBV5-1|TRBD1
TGCGCCAGCAGCTTTAGGACAGGGGGGGATACTGAAGCTTTCTTT
CASSFRTGGDTEAFF
>TRBJ1-1|many|TRBV14|-
TGTGCCAGCAGCCGCCCGGTTGGAGTGAACACTGAAGCTTTCTTT
CASSRPVGVNTEAFF
>TRBJ2-3|-|TRBV29-1|TRBD2
TGCAGCGTAGGCGGGGGGAACACAGATACGCAGTATTTT
CSVGGGNTDTQYF
>TRBJ1-1|few|TRBV15|-
TGTGCCACCAGCCGACTGAACACTGAAGCTTTCTTT
CATSRLNTEAFF
>TRBJ1-2|many|TRBV6-5|TRBD1
TGTGCCAGCAGTTACCTCGGGACAGGGGGGTATGGCTACACCTTC
CASSYLGTGGYGYTF
>TRBJ2-3|-|TRBV29-1|TRBD2
TGCAGCGTTAACGGGGGGGCAACCACAGATACGCAGTATTTT
CSVNGGATTDTQYF
>TRBJ2-7|many|TRBV11-2|-
TGTGCCAGCAGCCTATCCCGGGACCTTGGGCACGAGCAGTACTTC
CASSLSRDLGHEQYF
>TRBJ1-2|many|TRBV7-2|TRBD1
TGTGCCAGCAGCTTACCGGGACAGGGGATCGGCTACACCTTC
CASSLPGQGIGYTF
>TRBJ1-2|many|TRBV7-2|TRBD1
TGTGCCAGCAGCCGCGACAGGGCAGCTCCGTCCGATGGCTACACCTTC
CASSRDRAAPSDGYTF
>TRBJ1-3|-|TRBV29-1|-
TGCAGCGTTAGCTCTGGAAACACCATATATTTT
CSVSSGNTIYF
>TRBJ2-1|-|TRBV6-2/TRBV6-3|TRBD2
TGTGCCAGCAGACCCGCCACTAGCGGGAGGGCCGTAAATGAGCAGTTCTTC
CASRPATSGRAVNEQFF
>TRBJ1-5|many|TRBV7-9|TRBD1
TGTGCCAGCAGCCCGGACAGGGGGCACAATCAGCCCCAGCATTTT
CASSPDRGHNQPQHF
>TRBJ2-7|-|TRBV9|TRBD2
TGTGCCAGCAGCCCTCACAGCGGGGGTAGTTCCCACTACGAGCAGTACTTC
CASSPHSGGSSHYEQYF
>TRBJ2-3|-|TRBV24-1|-
TGTGCCACCAGTGATCCGTCCAGTGTGAGGACAGATACGCAGTATTTT
CATSDPSSVRTDTQYF
>TRBJ2-3|-|TRBV6-5|-
TGTGCCAGCAGTTACACGCAGTATTTT
CASSYTQYF
>TRBJ1-3|many|TRBV7-3|-
TGTGCCAGCAGCCAAGGGAACTCTGGAAACACCATATATTTT
CASSQGNSGNTIYF
>TRBJ1-1|many|TRBV12-5|-
TGTGCTAGTGGGATGGACCTGGGGAGTGCTTTCTTT
CASGMDLGSAFF
>TRBJ2-2|-|TRBV7-3|TRBD2
TGTGCCAGCAGACCTAGCGGGAAAGCCGGCGGGGAGCTGTTTTTT
CASRPSGKAGGELFF
>TRBJ1-2|many|TRBV10-3|-
TGTGCCATCAGTGAGTCTGGGGCTCCGGATGGCTACACCTTC
CAISESGAPDGYTF
>TRBJ1-4|-|TRBV20-1|-
TGCAGTGCTACCACGGTCCCGCAACTGTTTTTT
CSATTVPQLFF
>TRBJ2-2|many|TRBV7-2|TRBD2
TGTGCCAGCAGCTTAGACCTACTAGCGGGCAACACCGGGGAGCTGTTTTTT
CASSLDLLAGNTGELFF
>TRBJ1-1|many|TRBV19|-
TGTGCCAGTAGCCTGTGGAATATGAACACTGAAGCTTTCTTT
CASSLWNMNTEAFF
>TRBJ1-4|few|TRBV2|-
TGTGCCAGCAAGGACAGTTCCACTAATGAAAAACTGTTTTTT
CASKDSSTNEKLFF
>TRBJ2-3|few|TRBV2|TRBD2
TGTGCCAGCATTCGCGGGAGTATCGCAGATACGCAGTATTTT
CASIRGSIADTQYF
>TRBJ2-1|-|TRBV7-9|-
TGTGCCAGCAGCTACGCACCCTACAATGAGCAGTTCTTC
CASSYAPYNEQFF
>TRBJ1-5|-|TRBV20-1|TRBD1
TGCAGTGCCCCCGGGACAGGGACTATTAGCAATCAGCCCCAGCATTTT
CSAPGTGTISNQPQHF
>TRBJ2-3|many|TRBV28|TRBD2
TGTGCCAGCAGTTTAACCCCCGGGACTAGCCCGAGAGGAACAGATACGCAGTATTTT
CASSLTPGTSPRGTDTQYF
>TRBJ2-1|many|TRBV7-9|TRBD1
TGTGCCAGCAGCCCGTGGACAGGGCGGGATGAGCAGTTCTTC
CASSPWTGRDEQFF
>TRBJ1-6|few|TRBV29-1|-
TGCAGCGTTGAAGAGGTGAGGGGTTCACCCCTCCACTTT
CSVEEVRGSPLHF
>TRBJ2-6|few|TRBV27|-
TGTGCCAGCAGATCGACAGGCGCCTCTGGGGCCAACGTCCTGACTTTC
CASRSTGASGANVLTF
>TRBJ1-5|-|TRBV30|TRBD1
TGTGCCTGGAGTACTGGGACAGGGATGAATCAGCCCCAGCATTTT
CAWSTGTGMNQPQHF
>TRBJ2-7|many|TRBV20-1|-
TGCAGTGCTAGCAGGGTGGGGTACGAGCAGTACTTC
CSASRVGYEQYF
>TRBJ1-5|many|TRBV29-1|-
TGCAGCGTTGTCCTCTGGGTGGGGGGGGCTCGGACCGGCAATCAGCCCCAGCATTTT
CSVVLWVGGARTGNQPQHF
>TRBJ1-1|many|TRBV12-3/TRBV12-4|-
TGTGCCAGCAGTCCTCCCAGTGTGGTGGCTGAAGCTTTCTTT
CASSPPSVVAEAFF